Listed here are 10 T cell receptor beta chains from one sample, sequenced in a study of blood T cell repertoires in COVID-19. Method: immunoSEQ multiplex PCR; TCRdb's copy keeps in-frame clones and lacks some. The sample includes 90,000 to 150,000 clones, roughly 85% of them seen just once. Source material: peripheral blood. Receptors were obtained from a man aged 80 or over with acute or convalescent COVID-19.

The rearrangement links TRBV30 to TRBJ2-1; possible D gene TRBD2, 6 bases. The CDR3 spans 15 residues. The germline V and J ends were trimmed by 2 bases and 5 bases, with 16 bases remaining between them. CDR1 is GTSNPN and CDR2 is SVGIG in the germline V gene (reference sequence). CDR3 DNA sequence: TGTGCCTGGAGTAGCGGGCAGGGAACACACAATGAGCAGTTCTTC. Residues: CAWSSGQGTHNEQFF.

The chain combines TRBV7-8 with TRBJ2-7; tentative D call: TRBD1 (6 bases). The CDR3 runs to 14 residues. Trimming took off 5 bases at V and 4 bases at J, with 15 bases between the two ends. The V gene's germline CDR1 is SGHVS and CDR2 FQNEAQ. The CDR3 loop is CASSTGQSPYEQYF. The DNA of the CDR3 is TGTGCCAGCAGCACCGGACAGTCTCCTTACGAGCAGTACTTC. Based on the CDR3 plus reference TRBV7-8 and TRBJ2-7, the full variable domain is GAGVSQSPRYKVAKRGQDVALRCDPISGHVSLFWYQQALGQGPEFLTYFQNEAQLDKSGLPSDRFFAERPEGSVSTLKIQRTQQEDSAVYLCASSTGQSPYEQYFGPGTRLTVT.

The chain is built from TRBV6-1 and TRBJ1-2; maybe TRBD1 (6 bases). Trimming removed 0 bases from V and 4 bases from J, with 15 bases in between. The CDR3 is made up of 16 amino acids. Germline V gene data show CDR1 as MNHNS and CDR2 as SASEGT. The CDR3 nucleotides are TGTGCCAGCAGTGAAGCAGGGCAGGGGTCGCCCTATGGCTACACCTTC. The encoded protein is CASSEAGQGSPYGYTF.

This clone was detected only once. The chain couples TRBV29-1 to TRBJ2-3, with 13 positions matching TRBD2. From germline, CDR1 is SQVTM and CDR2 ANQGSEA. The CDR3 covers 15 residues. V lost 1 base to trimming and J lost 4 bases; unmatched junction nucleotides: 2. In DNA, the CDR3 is TGCAGCGTTGAAGGGACTAGCGGGGGCTCAGATACGCAGTATTTT. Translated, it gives CSVEGTSGGSDTQYF.

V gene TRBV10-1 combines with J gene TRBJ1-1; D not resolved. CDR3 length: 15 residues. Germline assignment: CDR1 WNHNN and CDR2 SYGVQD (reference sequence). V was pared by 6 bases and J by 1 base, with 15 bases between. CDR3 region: CASSPPGYPNTEAFF. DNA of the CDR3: TGCGCCAGCAGCCCCCCCGGTTACCCGAACACTGAAGCTTTCTTT.

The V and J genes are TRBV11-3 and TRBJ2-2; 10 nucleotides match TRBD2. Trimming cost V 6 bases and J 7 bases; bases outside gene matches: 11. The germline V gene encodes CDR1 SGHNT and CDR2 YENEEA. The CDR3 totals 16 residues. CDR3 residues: CASSTGTSATGGELFF. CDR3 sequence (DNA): TGTGCCAGCAGTACCGGGACTAGCGCAACAGGCGGGGAGCTGTTTTTT.

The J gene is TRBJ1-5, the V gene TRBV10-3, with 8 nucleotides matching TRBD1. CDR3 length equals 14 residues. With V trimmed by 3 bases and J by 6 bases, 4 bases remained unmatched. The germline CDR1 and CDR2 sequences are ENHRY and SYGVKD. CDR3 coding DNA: TGTGCCATCAGTGATGCAGGGGGCGTTCAGCCCCAGCATTTT. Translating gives CAISDAGGVQPQHF.

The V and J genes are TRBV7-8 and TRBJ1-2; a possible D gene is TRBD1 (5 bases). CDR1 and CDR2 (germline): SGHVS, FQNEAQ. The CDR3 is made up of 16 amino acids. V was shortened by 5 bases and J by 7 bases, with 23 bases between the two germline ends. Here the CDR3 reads CASSRNWGEGLGGYTF. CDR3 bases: TGTGCCAGCAGCCGGAATTGGGGGGAGGGTTTAGGTGGCTACACCTTC.

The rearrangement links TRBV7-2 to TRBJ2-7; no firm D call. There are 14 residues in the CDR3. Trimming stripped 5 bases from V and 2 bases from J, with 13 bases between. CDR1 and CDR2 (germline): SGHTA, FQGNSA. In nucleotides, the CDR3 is TGTGCCAGCAGCCCCGCGGTGGCCCCCTACGAGCAGTACTTC. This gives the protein CASSPAVAPYEQYF.

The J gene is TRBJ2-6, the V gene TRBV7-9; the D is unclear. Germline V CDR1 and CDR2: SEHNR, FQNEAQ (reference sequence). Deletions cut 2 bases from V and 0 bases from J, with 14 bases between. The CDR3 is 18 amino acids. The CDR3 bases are TGTGCCAGCAGCTTATCGTACAGCCCGCTCTCTGGGGCCAACGTCCTGACTTTC. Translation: CASSLSYSPLSGANVLTF. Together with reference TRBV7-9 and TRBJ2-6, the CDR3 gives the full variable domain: DTGVSQNPRHKITKRGQNVTFRCDPISEHNRLYWYRQTLGQGPEFLTYFQNEAQLEKSRLLSDRFSAERPKGSFSTLEIQRTEQGDSAMYLCASSLSYSPLSGANVLTFGAGSRLTVL.